A single T cell receptor (beta chain) is shown here with its context. Antigen unknown. This specimen comes from a study of cytomegalovirus exposure and HLA in healthy donors. The primer mix had 60 Vbeta and 13 Jbeta primers. The protocol was immunoSEQ multiplex PCR, while the TCRdb copy is restricted to in-frame clones and leaves out a portion. The repertoire holds tens of thousands of clones, with roughly 85% as singletons. Donors consisted of healthy bone marrow donors. Study-level findings and limits: In a later analysis, TCR beta V- and J-gene trimming showed a link to a missense DCLRE1C variant. A later analysis reportedly identified an Asian-associated ancestry cluster as carrying fewer N-insertions than the roughly 600-donor mean.

Germline V lookup: CDR1 GTSNPN, CDR2 SVGIG (reference sequence). The CDR3 is 16 amino acids. Trimming removed 0 bases from V and 0 bases from J, with 13 bases in between. What was sequenced was PBMCs. The chain couples TRBV30 to TRBJ2-3; tentatively, D is TRBD1 (5 bases). The TCR sequence derives from a female donor in good health and CMV-seronegative. The CDR3 reads CAWSVEGALSTDTQYF. The CDR3 DNA reads TGTGCCTGGAGTGTTGAAGGGGCTTTGAGCACAGATACGCAGTATTTT. The variable domain in full, with the rest retrieved from reference TRBV30 and TRBJ2-3, is SQTIHQWPATLVQPVGSPLSLECTVEGTSNPNLYWYRQAAGRGLQLLFYSVGIGQISSEVPQNLSASRPQDRQFILSSKKLLLSDSGFYLCAWSVEGALSTDTQYFGPGTRLTVL.